The rows below give T cell receptor beta chains drawn from one sample of a study of cytomegalovirus exposure and HLA in healthy donors. Data came from immunoSEQ multiplex PCR; TCRdb stores just in-frame clones and leaves some out. The sample lists more than 100,000 clones, more than 70% seen once, with around 4.2% in the top ten. What was sequenced was PBMCs. The source of these receptors is a man in his fifties in good health and CMV-seropositive. Each CDR3 is given with its conserved first and last residue. A D gene is named only where the DNA matches it firmly. For some rows the clone size is stated as once, few or many, or as a class when expanded; others skip it.

clone size	V gene	D gene	J gene	CDR3 protein	CDR3 DNA
NA	TRBV6-6	TRBD1	TRBJ1-4	CASSGTTGGAEKLFF	TGTGCCAGCAGTGGAACGACAGGGGGAGCCGAAAAACTGTTTTTT
NA	TRBV11-3	TRBD1	TRBJ1-1	CASSGDRGEAFF	TGTGCCAGCAGCGGAGACAGGGGTGAAGCTTTCTTT
NA	TRBV7-3	NA	TRBJ1-1	CASSLTRDTNTEAFF	TGTGCCAGCAGCTTAACGAGAGACACGAACACTGAAGCTTTCTTT
NA	TRBV28	NA	TRBJ1-4	CASSFRTDSNEKLFF	TGTGCCAGCAGTTTTAGGACGGACTCTAATGAAAAACTGTTTTTT
NA	TRBV2	NA	TRBJ2-1	CASRDYNEQFF	TGTGCCAGCCGGGACTACAATGAGCAGTTCTTC
NA	TRBV5-6	NA	TRBJ1-2	CASSRPRDSNYGYTF	TGTGCCAGCAGCCGCCCCAGGGATTCTAACTATGGCTACACCTTC
few	TRBV18	NA	TRBJ2-2	CASSPQAGVTNTGELFF	TGTGCCAGCTCACCACAGGCAGGGGTAACGAACACCGGGGAGCTGTTTTTT
NA	TRBV9	TRBD2	TRBJ2-5	CASSVESGGETQYF	TGTGCCAGCAGCGTAGAAAGCGGGGGAGAGACCCAGTACTTC
once	TRBV4-2	TRBD2	TRBJ2-5	CASSRIAGGPETQYF	TGTGCCAGCAGTCGAATAGCGGGGGGGCCGGAGACCCAGTACTTC
NA	TRBV19	NA	TRBJ2-1	CASSGSSYNEQFF	TGTGCCAGTAGCGGGAGCTCCTACAATGAGCAGTTCTTC
NA	TRBV7-9	NA	TRBJ2-1	CASSPHEEQFF	TGTGCCAGCAGTCCTCATGAGGAGCAGTTCTTC
NA	TRBV6-5	TRBD1	TRBJ1-1	CASSPDRGVNTEAFF	TGTGCCAGCAGTCCCGACAGGGGGGTGAACACTGAAGCTTTCTTT
NA	TRBV7-9	TRBD2	TRBJ2-1	CASSKIPGLAGSSYNEQFF	TGTGCCAGCAGCAAAATACCGGGACTAGCGGGGAGCTCCTACAATGAGCAGTTCTTC
NA	TRBV11-2	NA	TRBJ2-3	CASSLVAPARGDTQYF	TGTGCCAGCAGCTTAGTGGCCCCAGCCCGGGGGGATACGCAGTATTTT
NA	TRBV7-3	NA	TRBJ2-2	CASSLLSLNTGELFF	TGTGCCAGCAGCTTACTTAGCCTTAACACCGGGGAGCTGTTTTTT
few	TRBV19	TRBD1	TRBJ1-5	CASSRGQSNQPQHF	TGTGCCAGTAGCAGGGGGCAGAGCAATCAGCCCCAGCATTTT
NA	TRBV18	NA	TRBJ1-6	CASSPGRNSPLHF	TGTGCCAGCTCACCAGGGAGGAATTCACCCCTCCACTTT
NA	TRBV18	NA	TRBJ2-2	CASHRDTGELFF	TGTGCCAGTCACAGGGACACCGGGGAGCTGTTTTTT
NA	TRBV2	TRBD1	TRBJ2-6	CASKGTGASGANVLTF	TGTGCCAGCAAAGGGACAGGTGCCTCTGGGGCCAACGTCCTGACTTTC
NA	TRBV5-1	NA	TRBJ1-1	CASSLAGTYGTEAFF	TGCGCCAGCAGCTTGGCGGGGACATATGGGACTGAAGCTTTCTTT
NA	TRBV29-1	TRBD1	TRBJ1-3	CSVNDRGGGNTIYF	TGCAGCGTCAACGACAGGGGAGGTGGAAACACCATATATTTT
NA	TRBV6-6	TRBD1	TRBJ1-4	CASSLDRGVNEKLFF	TGTGCCAGCAGTCTTGACAGGGGAGTTAATGAAAAACTGTTTTTT
NA	TRBV7-2	TRBD1	TRBJ1-1	CASSLEAGGTEAFF	TGTGCCAGCAGCTTAGAGGCAGGGGGCACTGAAGCTTTCTTT